This T cell receptor (beta chain) is from a study of CD8 T cell repertoires and HIV-1 epitope variants. Study context: Twenty-five autologous and known Gag and Nef epitope variant peptides each stimulated T cells separately. An uncultured baseline aliquot held 1M T cells.

TCRdb keeps only in-frame clones here, not all; method: immunoSEQ multiplex PCR. The sample lists 6,000 to 8,000 clones; around 64% were seen once. The table lists this clone with a count of one. Its antigen is unidentified. The CDR3 length is 15 residues. Trimming at V came to 6 bases and at J to 11 bases, leaving 14 bases not matched to a gene. CDR1 and CDR2 (germline): SGHDT, YYEEEE. The sequence was obtained from a male donor with HIV. The rearrangement links TRBV5-6 to TRBJ1-5, with 10 bases aligning to TRBD1. Source material: cultured CD8+ T cells derived from PBMCs. The CDR3 coding sequence is TGTGCCAGCACCCTAACCGGGACAGGGGAAGTAGCCCAGCATTTT. The encoded protein is CASTLTGTGEVAQHF. Full variable domain (missing parts from reference TRBV5-6 and TRBJ1-5): DAGVTQSPTHLIKTRGQQVTLRCSPKSGHDTVSWYQQALGQGPQFIFQYYEEEERQRGNFPDRFSGHQFPNYSSELNVNALLLGDSALYLCASTLTGTGEVAQHFGDGTRLSIL.